One T cell receptor beta chain is described in this entry. The antigen is unknown. The data were taken from a study of T cell repertoires in cytomegalovirus infection. Each CDR3 protein gets one entry after TCRdb re-called the reads with MiXCR. The sample includes about 740,000 distinct CDR3 sequences, approximately 34% of them seen just once. CDR3 size: 15 residues. With 7 bases clipped from V and 4 bases from J, the junction kept 6 bases outside the gene matches. Study findings and constraints: It was HLA-C-restricted CMV-specific TCR beta clonotypes that dominated the response ex vivo.

This rearrangement joins TRBV12-3 or TRBV12-4 to TRBJ2-2; TRBD2 agrees at 10 bases. Sequencing used PBMCs. This receptor was identified in a human donor in good health (CMV status not recorded). Some clones in this sample may be carry-over from other donors' samples. The DNA for the CDR3 is TGTGCCAGCACTAGGAGCGGGAGGGGCACCGGGGAGCTGTTTTTT. It yields the protein CASTRSGRGTGELFF.